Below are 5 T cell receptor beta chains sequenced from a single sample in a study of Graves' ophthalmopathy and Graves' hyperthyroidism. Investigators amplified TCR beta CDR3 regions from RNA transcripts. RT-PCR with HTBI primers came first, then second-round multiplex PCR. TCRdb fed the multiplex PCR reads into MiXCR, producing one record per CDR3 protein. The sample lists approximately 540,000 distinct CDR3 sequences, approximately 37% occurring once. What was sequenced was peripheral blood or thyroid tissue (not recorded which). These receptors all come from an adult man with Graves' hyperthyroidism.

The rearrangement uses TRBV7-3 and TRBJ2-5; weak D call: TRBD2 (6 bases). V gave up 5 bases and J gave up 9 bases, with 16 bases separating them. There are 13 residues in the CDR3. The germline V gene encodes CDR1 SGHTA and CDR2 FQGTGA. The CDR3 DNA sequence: TGTGCCAGCAGCGCGGCGATAGGAGGGGCCCAGTACTTC. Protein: CASSAAIGGAQYF.

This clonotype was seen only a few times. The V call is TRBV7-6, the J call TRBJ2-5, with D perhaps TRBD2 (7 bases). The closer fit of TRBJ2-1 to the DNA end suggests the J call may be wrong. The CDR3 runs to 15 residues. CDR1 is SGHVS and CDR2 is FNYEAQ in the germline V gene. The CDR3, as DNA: TGTGCCAGCAGCCCTAACGGGGGGCGCAACAATGAGCAGTTCTTC. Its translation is CASSPNGGRNNEQFF.

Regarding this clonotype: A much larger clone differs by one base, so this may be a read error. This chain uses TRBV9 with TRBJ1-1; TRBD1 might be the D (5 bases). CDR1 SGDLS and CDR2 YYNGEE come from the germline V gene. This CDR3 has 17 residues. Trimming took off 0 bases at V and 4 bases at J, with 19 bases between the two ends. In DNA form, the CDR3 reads TGTGCCAGCAGCGTAGCCGGGGGAAACGTCGGGACCACTGAAGCTTTCTTT. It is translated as CASSVAGGNVGTTEAFF.

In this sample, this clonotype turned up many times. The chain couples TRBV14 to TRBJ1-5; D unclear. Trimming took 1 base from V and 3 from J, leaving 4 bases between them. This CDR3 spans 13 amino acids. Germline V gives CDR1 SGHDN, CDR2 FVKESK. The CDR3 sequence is CASSQGINQPQHF. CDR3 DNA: TGTGCCAGCAGCCAAGGGATCAATCAGCCCCAGCATTTT. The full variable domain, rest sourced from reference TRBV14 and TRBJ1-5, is EAGVTQFPSHSVIEKGQTVTLRCDPISGHDNLYWYRRVMGKEIKFLLHFVKESKQDESGMPNNRFLAERTGGTYSTLKVQPAELEDSGVYFCASSQGINQPQHFGDGTRLSIL.

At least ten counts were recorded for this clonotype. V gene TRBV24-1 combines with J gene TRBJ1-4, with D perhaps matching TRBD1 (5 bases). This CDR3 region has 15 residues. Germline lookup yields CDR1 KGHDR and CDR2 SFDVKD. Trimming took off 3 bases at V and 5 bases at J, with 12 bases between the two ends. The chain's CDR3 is CATSDAGHPNEKLFF. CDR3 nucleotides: TGTGCCACCAGTGATGCCGGACACCCAAATGAAAAACTGTTTTTT.